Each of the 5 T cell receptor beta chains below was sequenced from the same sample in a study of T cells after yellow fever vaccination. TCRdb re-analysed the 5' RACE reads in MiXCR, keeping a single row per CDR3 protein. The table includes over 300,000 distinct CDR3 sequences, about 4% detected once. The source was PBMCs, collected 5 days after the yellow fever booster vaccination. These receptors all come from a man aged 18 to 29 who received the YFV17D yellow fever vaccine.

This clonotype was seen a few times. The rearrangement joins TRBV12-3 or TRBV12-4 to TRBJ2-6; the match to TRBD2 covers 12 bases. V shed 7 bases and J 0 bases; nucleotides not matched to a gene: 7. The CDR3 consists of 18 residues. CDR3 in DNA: TGTGCCAGCACTTACGGACTAGCGGGGCACTCTGGGGCCAACGTCCTGACTTTC. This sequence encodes CASTYGLAGHSGANVLTF.

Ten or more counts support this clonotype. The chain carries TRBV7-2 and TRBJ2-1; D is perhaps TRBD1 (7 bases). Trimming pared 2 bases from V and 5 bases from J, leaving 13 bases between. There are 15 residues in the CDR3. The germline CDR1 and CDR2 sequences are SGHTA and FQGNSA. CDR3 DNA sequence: TGTGCCAGCAGCTTAACCAGGGGGGCAGACAATGAGCAGTTCTTC. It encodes CASSLTRGADNEQFF.

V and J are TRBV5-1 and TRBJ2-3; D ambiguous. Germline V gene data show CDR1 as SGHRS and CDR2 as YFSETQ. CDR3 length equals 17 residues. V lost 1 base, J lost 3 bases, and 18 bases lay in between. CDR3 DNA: TGCGCCAGCAGCTTGATCGGTTATGGTCGGTGGACAGATACGCAGTATTTT. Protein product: CASSLIGYGRWTDTQYF.

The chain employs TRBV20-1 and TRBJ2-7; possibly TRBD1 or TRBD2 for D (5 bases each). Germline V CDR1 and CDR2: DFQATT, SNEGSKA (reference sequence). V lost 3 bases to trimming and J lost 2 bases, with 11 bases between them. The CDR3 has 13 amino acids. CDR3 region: CSASLGDPYEQYV. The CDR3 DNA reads TGCAGTGCTAGTCTAGGGGACCCCTACGAGCAGTACGTC.

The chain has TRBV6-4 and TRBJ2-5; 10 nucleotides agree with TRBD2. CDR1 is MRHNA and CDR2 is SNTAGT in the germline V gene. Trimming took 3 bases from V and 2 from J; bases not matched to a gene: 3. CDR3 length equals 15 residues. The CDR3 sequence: CASSEQAGGQETQYF. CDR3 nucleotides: TGTGCCAGCAGTGAGCAAGCGGGGGGGCAAGAGACCCAGTACTTC.